This TCR beta chain derives from a study of CD8 T cells in Susac syndrome. V shed 3 bases, J shed 4 bases, and the junction held 0 bases outside the gene matches. CDR1 and CDR2 from the germline V gene are DFQATT and SNEGSKA (reference sequence). The CDR3 contains 13 residues. Findings and limits, study-wide: The authors acknowledged that the study's TCR sequencing and HLA analysis involved relatively few individuals.

Random hexamers were used to reverse transcribe about 0.45 to 1 ug of RNA. TCRdb ran MiXCR on the immunoSEQ multiplex PCR reads and lists one entry per CDR3 protein. This table holds nearly 200,000 distinct CDR3 sequences, more than 90% found once. This clonotype was recorded once. Its target is not known. This TCR was recovered from a human donor with multiple sclerosis. Specimen: CD4+ T cells from PBMCs. The chain couples TRBV20-1 to TRBJ2-2; 9 nucleotides line up with TRBD1. CDR3 DNA sequence: TGCAGTGCTAGGACAGGGGGCACCGGGGAGCTGTTTTTT. Its protein product is CSARTGGTGELFF.